This TCR beta chain emerged from a study of blood T cell repertoires in COVID-19. Looking at the study overall: Samples taken during acute and convalescent COVID-19 were collected in the United States, Italy and Spain. From T cells, B-cell-depleted T cells, or PBMCs came the material, which was cDNA or gDNA.

In germline, CDR1 is SEHNR, CDR2 FQNEAQ (reference sequence). V was trimmed by 5 bases and J by 3 bases, leaving 16 bases between them. The CDR3 covers 15 residues. Authors' data handling: Reference gene primer amplification gave estimated nucleated cell counts. The method was immunoSEQ multiplex PCR; TCRdb's version includes in-frame clones alone and lacks a portion of them. From that table come the V and J calls and clone size; the DNA was used to work out D and trimming. In the table there are 150,000 to 200,000 clones, around four fifths of which are singletons. This clone was seen more than once but under ten times.

The chain recombines TRBV7-9 with TRBJ1-1; possibly TRBD1 for D (6 bases). The sample was peripheral blood. This clonotype originated in a woman in her thirties with acute or convalescent COVID-19. In DNA, the CDR3 is TGTGCCAGCAGCAACACAGGGAGGGGAGACACTGAAGCTTTCTTT. This codes for CASSNTGRGDTEAFF.